A single TCR beta chain is shown here with its context. This record comes from a study of cytomegalovirus exposure and HLA in healthy donors. V trimming: 6 bases; J trimming: 4 bases; junction bases outside the gene matches: 8. Germline V gene sequence: CDR1 MDHEN, CDR2 SYDVKM. The CDR3 consists of 14 residues. The primer mix had 60 Vbeta and 13 Jbeta primers. Data came from immunoSEQ multiplex PCR; TCRdb stores just in-frame clones and leaves some out. The sample yields about 79,000 clones, of which the top ten take up approximately 4.2%. The sequence was obtained from a man aged 30 to 39 in good health and CMV-seronegative. This chain connects TRBV28 to TRBJ1-2; 7 nucleotides line up with TRBD1. The sequenced sample was PBMCs. Here the CDR3 DNA reads TGTGCCAGCAGACAGGGGCAGCGTTTCTATGGCTACACCTTC. This sequence encodes CASRQGQRFYGYTF.